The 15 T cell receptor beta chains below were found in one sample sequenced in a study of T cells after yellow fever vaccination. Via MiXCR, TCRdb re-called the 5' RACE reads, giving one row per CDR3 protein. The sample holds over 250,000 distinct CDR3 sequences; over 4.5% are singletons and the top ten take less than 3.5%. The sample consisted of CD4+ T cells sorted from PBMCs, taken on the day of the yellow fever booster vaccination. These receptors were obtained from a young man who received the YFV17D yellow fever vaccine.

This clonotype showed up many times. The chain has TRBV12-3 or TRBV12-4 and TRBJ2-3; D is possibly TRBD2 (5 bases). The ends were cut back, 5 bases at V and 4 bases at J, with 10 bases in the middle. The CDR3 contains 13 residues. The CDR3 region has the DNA TGTGCCAGCAGTCGCGCGGGTTCAGATACGCAGTATTTT. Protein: CASSRAGSDTQYF.

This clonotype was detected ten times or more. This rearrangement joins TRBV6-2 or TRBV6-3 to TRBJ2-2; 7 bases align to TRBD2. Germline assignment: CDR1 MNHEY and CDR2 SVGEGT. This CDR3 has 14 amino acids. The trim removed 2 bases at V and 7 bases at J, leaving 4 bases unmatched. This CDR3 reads CASSYGDYRGELFF. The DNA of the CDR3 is TGTGCCAGCAGTTACGGGGACTACCGCGGGGAGCTGTTTTTT.

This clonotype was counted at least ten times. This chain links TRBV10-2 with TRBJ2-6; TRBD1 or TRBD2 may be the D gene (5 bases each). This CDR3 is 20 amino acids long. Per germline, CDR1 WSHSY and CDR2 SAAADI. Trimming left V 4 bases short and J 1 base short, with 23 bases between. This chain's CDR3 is CASSAWTAGTGPSGANVLTF. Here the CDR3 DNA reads TGCGCCAGCAGTGCGTGGACCGCCGGGACGGGACCATCTGGGGCCAACGTCCTGACTTTC.

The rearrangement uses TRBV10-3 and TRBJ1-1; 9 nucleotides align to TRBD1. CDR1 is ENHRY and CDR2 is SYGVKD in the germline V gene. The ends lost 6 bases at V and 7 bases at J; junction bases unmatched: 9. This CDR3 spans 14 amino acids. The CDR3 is CAIREDRGRIEAFF. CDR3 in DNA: TGTGCCATCAGGGAGGACAGGGGAAGAATTGAAGCTTTCTTT.

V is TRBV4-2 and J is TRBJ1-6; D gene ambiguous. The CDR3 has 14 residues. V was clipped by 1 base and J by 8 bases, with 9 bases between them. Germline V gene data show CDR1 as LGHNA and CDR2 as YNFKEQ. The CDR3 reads CASSQVSQDSPLHF. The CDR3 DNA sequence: TGTGCCAGCAGCCAAGTCTCGCAAGATTCACCCCTCCACTTT.

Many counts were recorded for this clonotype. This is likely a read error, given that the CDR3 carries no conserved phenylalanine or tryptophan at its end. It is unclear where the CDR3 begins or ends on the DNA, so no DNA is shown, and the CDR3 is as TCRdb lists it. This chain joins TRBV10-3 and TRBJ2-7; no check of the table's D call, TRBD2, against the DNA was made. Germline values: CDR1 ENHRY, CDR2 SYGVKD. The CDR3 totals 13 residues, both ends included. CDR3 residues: CAISSDSYLAGGI.

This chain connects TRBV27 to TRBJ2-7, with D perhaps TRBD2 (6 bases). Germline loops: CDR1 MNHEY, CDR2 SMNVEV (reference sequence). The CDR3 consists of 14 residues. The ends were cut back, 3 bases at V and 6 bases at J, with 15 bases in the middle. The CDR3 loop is CASSFRPGVGEQYV. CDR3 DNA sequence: TGTGCCAGCAGTTTTCGCCCGGGGGTTGGCGAGCAGTACGTC.

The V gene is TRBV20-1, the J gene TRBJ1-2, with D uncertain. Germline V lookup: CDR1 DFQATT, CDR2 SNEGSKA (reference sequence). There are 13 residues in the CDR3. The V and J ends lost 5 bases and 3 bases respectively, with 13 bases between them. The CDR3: CSASEDWYYGYTF. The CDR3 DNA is TGCAGTGCTTCCGAGGACTGGTACTATGGCTACACCTTC.

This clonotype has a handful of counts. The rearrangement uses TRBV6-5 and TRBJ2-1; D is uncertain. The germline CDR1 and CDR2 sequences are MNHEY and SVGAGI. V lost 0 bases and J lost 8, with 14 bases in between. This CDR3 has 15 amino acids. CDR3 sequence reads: CASSYSSVKPYEQFF. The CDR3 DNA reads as TGTGCCAGCAGTTACTCGAGTGTCAAGCCCTATGAGCAGTTCTTC.

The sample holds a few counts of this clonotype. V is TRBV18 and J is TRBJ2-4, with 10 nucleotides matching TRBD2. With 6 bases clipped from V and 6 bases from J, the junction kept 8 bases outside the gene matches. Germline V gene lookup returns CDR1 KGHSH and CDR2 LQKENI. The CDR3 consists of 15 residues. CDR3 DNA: TGTGCCAGCTCCCCTAGCGGGGGAGAGGGAAACATTCAGTACTTC. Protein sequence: CASSPSGGEGNIQYF.

CDR3: CASSQDRGNTEAFF. DNA for the CDR3: TGTGCCAGCAGCCAGGACAGGGGGAACACTGAAGCTTTCTTT. This sequence joins TRBV2 and TRBJ1-1, with 9 nucleotides matching TRBD1. CDR3 size: 14 residues. Per the germline V gene, CDR1 is SNHLY and CDR2 is FYNNEI. J was trimmed by 1 base and V by 6 bases; bases with no gene match: 3.

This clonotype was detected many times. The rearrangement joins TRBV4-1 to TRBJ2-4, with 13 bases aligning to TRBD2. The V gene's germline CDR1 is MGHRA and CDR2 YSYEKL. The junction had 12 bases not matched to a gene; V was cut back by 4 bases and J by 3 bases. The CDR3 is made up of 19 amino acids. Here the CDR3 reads CASSRGLAGAPVGKNIQYF. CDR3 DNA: TGCGCCAGCAGCCGCGGACTAGCGGGGGCCCCAGTGGGCAAAAACATTCAGTACTTC.

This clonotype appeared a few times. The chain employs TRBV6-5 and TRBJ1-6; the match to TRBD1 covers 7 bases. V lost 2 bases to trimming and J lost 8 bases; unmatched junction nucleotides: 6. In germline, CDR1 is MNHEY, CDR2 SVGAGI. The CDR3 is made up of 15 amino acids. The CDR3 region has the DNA TGTGCCAGCAGTTACGCGACAGGGTCTCATTCACCCCTCCACTTT. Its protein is CASSYATGSHSPLHF.

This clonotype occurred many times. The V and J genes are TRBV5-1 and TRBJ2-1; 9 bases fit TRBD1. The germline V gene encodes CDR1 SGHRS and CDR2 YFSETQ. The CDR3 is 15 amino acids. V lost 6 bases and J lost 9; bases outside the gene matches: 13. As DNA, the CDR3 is TGCGCCAGCACCGTCCCGGGACAGGGACAGGGTGAGCAGTTCTTC. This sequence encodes CASTVPGQGQGEQFF.

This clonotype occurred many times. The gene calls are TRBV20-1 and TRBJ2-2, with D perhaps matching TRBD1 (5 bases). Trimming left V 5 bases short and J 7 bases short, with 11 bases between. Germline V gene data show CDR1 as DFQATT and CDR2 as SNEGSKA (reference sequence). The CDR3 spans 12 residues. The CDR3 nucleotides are TGCAGTGCTCCTCAGGGTAACGGGGAGCTGTTTTTT. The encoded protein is CSAPQGNGELFF.